The source of this T cell receptor (beta chain) is a study of T cells in tuberculosis. The study's findings and limits: T cells binding CD1B-GMM tetramer weakly possibly escaped the sort.

Data came from immunoSEQ multiplex PCR; TCRdb stores just in-frame clones and leaves some out. This table holds about 54,000 clones, nearly 90% found once. Cells were sorted from thawed PBMC rested overnight and stained with GMM-loaded CD1B tetramer, viability dye and anti-CD3. C32 glucose monomycolate from Rhodococcus equi was loaded onto the CD1B tetramers. This CDR3 comprises 12 residues. The V end was cut by 9 bases, the J end by 8 bases, with 14 bases between. Per germline, CDR1 MGHDK and CDR2 SYGVNS. The sequence derives from an adult woman with latent tuberculosis. Sequencing used CD1b-GMM tetramer-negative cells sorted from PBMCs. The chain combines TRBV25-1 with TRBJ2-1, with D possibly TRBD2 on 5 matching bases. CDR3 loop: CARIRDPDEQFF. The CDR3 region has the DNA TGTGCCAGAATCCGGGATCCCGATGAGCAGTTCTTC.